A selection of T cell receptor beta chains follows, all from one sample in a study of technical replicates of blood from a handful of donors. Clones were sequenced by immunoSEQ multiplex PCR, and TCRdb holds only the in-frame ones, with some missing. The sample includes approximately 76,000 clones, 65% to 90% seen only once; the top ten take 4.8%. Sequencing was done on a sample of PBMCs. Receptor source: a human donor in good health. Some clones in this sample may be carry-over from other donors' samples. CDR3s include the opening cysteine and the closing phenylalanine or tryptophan. The D gene is left open where the match is weak. Rows give clone size only sometimes, using once, few, many, or a class for an expanded clone.

>NA|NA|TRBV10-3|TRBJ2-7
TGTGCCATCACCCACGGAGACGGTTCGCACGAGCAGTACTTC
CAITHGDGSHEQYF
>NA|NA|TRBV5-1|TRBJ2-5
TGCGCCAGCAGCACCCGGACAGCGACGTCCGAGACCCAGTACTTC
CASSTRTATSETQYF
>NA|NA|TRBV27|TRBJ1-6
TGTGCCAGCACCCGGACTGCTACTAATTCACCCCTCCACTTT
CASTRTATNSPLHF
>NA|NA|TRBV5-4|TRBJ2-7
TGTGCCAGCAGCTCGAGGGGCGCGGGGACTTACGAGCAGTACTTC
CASSSRGAGTYEQYF
>once|TRBD1|TRBV18|TRBJ1-1
TGTGCCAGCTCACCCCGACAGGGCGATGTCACTGAAGCTTTCTTT
CASSPRQGDVTEAFF
>few|TRBD1|TRBV27|TRBJ2-7
TGTGCCAGCAGTGGACAGGCTCGAGAGCAGTACTTC
CASSGQAREQYF
>NA|NA|TRBV14|TRBJ2-5
TGTGCCAGCAGCCAAGTGGGGTGGGGCAGAGAACAAGAGACCCAGTACTTC
CASSQVGWGREQETQYF
>NA|NA|TRBV5-1|TRBJ1-3
TGCGCCAACAGCTTTGGGGACATGGGAAACACCATATATTTT
CANSFGDMGNTIYF
>NA|NA|TRBV11-1|TRBJ2-7
TGTGCCAGCAGCTTAGAAGCGCGAAGCCCCTACGAGCAGTACTTC
CASSLEARSPYEQYF
>NA|TRBD1|TRBV2|TRBJ1-1
TGTGCCAGCACCCAGGACAGGGGGCGGACTGAAGCTTTCTTT
CASTQDRGRTEAFF
>NA|NA|TRBV4-3|TRBJ1-1
TGCGCCAGCAGCCAAGAAGCGGGGCGGAAAGCTTTCTTT
CASSQEAGRKAFF
>NA|NA|TRBV6-1|TRBJ2-7
TGTGCCAGCAGTGTAGGGGCTCCCCGCTCCTACGAGCAGTACTTC
CASSVGAPRSYEQYF
>NA|TRBD2|TRBV4-3|TRBJ2-7
TGCGCCAGCAGCCAGAGGACTAGCGGGGTTTACGAGCAGTACTTC
CASSQRTSGVYEQYF
>NA|NA|TRBV5-6|TRBJ1-6
TGTGCCAGCAGCTTGGGCGGCCCCCGTAATTCACCCCTCCACTTT
CASSLGGPRNSPLHF
>NA|TRBD1|TRBV9|TRBJ1-2
TGTGCCAGCAGCGACCCCCAGGGGGAAGGCTATGGCTACACCTTC
CASSDPQGEGYGYTF
>NA|TRBD1|TRBV11-3|TRBJ2-7
TGTGCCAGCAGCTTACACGGGACAGGGACCTACGAGCAGTACTTC
CASSLHGTGTYEQYF
>NA|NA|TRBV6-1|TRBJ2-4
TGTGCCAGCAGTGAACAGTCGGCGGGCAAAAACATTCAGTACTTC
CASSEQSAGKNIQYF
>NA|NA|TRBV14|TRBJ2-2
TGTGCCAGCAGCCAAGTACAGGGAAGGGCCGGGGAGCTGTTTTTT
CASSQVQGRAGELFF
>NA|TRBD2|TRBV2|TRBJ2-4
TGTGCCAGCAGTCCCGAAAGAGCGGGGGGAGACATTCAGTACTTC
CASSPERAGGDIQYF
>NA|NA|TRBV30|TRBJ2-5
TGTGCCTGGAGTCCATTCCAAGAGACCCAGTACTTC
CAWSPFQETQYF
>few|NA|TRBV19|TRBJ1-5
TGTGCCAGTAATAGGCAGGCTGTAGGCAAGCTGCCCCAGCATTTT
CASNRQAVGKLPQHF
>NA|NA|TRBV6-5|TRBJ1-6
TGTGCCAGCAGACCCCGGCAGGGATATAATTCACCCCTCCACTTT
CASRPRQGYNSPLHF
>NA|TRBD1|TRBV4-3|TRBJ1-1
TGCGCCAGCAGCCAAGACCCCGGAACAGGGGGCACTGAAGCTTTCTTT
CASSQDPGTGGTEAFF
>NA|TRBD2|TRBV27|TRBJ2-6
TGTGCCAGCAGTTTCCTACTAGCGGACCTCTTCTCTGGGGCCAACGTCCTGACTTTC
CASSFLLADLFSGANVLTF
>few|NA|TRBV10-3|TRBJ1-1
TGTGCCATCAGTGAGACCAGGCTGAACACTGAAGCTTTCTTT
CAISETRLNTEAFF
>NA|TRBD2|TRBV18|TRBJ2-3
TGTGCCAGCTCAGTGGTAGCGGGAAACACAGATACGCAGTATTTT
CASSVVAGNTDTQYF
>NA|TRBD2|TRBV7-9|TRBJ2-3
TGTGCCAGCAGCTTAGCTAGCGGGATCACAGATACGCAGTATTTT
CASSLASGITDTQYF
>NA|TRBD1|TRBV6-6|TRBJ1-2
TGTGCCAGCAGTAAGACAGGGGATAACTATGGCTACACCTTC
CASSKTGDNYGYTF
>NA|NA|TRBV18|TRBJ2-1
TGTGCCAGCTCAAACCGGGACTTTTACAATGAGCAGTTCTTC
CASSNRDFYNEQFF
>NA|TRBD1|TRBV7-2|TRBJ1-2
TGTGCCAGCAGCGACCCGAGTCGACAGGGCTATGGCTACACCTTC
CASSDPSRQGYGYTF
>NA|TRBD1|TRBV4-3|TRBJ2-1
TGCGCCAGCAGCCAAGGCCGGACAGGGGGAAAGCAGTTCTTC
CASSQGRTGGKQFF
>NA|TRBD1|TRBV9|TRBJ2-1
TGTGCCAGCAGCCTTGGACAGGGGCCCAACAATGAGCAGTTCTTC
CASSLGQGPNNEQFF
>NA|NA|TRBV9|TRBJ1-3
TGTGCCAGCAGCAAAAAGGGGGAGAACACCATATATTTT
CASSKKGENTIYF
>NA|NA|TRBV4-2|TRBJ2-1
TGTGCCAGCAGCCAAGATCCACAGTCCTACAATGAGCAGTTCTTC
CASSQDPQSYNEQFF
>NA|NA|TRBV18|TRBJ1-1
TGTGCCAGCTCCTCCTCTTCCGGTGAAGCTTTCTTT
CASSSSSGEAFF
>NA|TRBD1|TRBV7-2|TRBJ1-6
TGTGCCAGCAGCCCGGGGACAGCTATTAATTCACCCCTCCACTTT
CASSPGTAINSPLHF
>NA|TRBD1|TRBV2|TRBJ2-2
TGTGCCAGCACCTGGGACAGTAACACCGGGGAGCTGTTTTTT
CASTWDSNTGELFF
>NA|TRBD2|TRBV7-2|TRBJ2-3
TGTGCCAGCAGCCTAGCGGCCCAGGATACGCAGTATTTT
CASSLAAQDTQYF
>NA|NA|TRBV5-4|TRBJ1-2
TGTGCCAGCAGCCTAAACCGGGGCTATGGCTACACCTTC
CASSLNRGYGYTF
>once|NA|TRBV6-6|TRBJ1-2
TGTGCCAGCAGTTACTCGAACAGGGAGAGTCGCTACACCTTC
CASSYSNRESRYTF
>few|TRBD1|TRBV5-5|TRBJ1-1
TGTGCCAGCAGCTTGCAGCGGGGGACAGTTGAAGCTTTCTTT
CASSLQRGTVEAFF
>NA|TRBD1|TRBV11-3|TRBJ1-1
TGTGCCAGCAGCTACACTACAGGGGGAGGAACTGAAGCTTTCTTT
CASSYTTGGGTEAFF
>NA|NA|TRBV28|TRBJ1-5
TGTGCCAGCAGTTTTCGTGCGGGACCCAATCAGCCCCAGCATTTT
CASSFRAGPNQPQHF
>NA|NA|TRBV4-1|TRBJ1-2
TGCGCCAGCAGCCAAGACGTAGGGACACCCCGAGATGGCTACACCTTC
CASSQDVGTPRDGYTF
>NA|TRBD2|TRBV4-1|TRBJ2-1
TGCGCCAGCAGCCCTCGTAGCGGGGGGAATAGACAGGATGAGCAGTTCTTC
CASSPRSGGNRQDEQFF
>once|TRBD1|TRBV7-2|TRBJ1-6
TGTGCCAGCAGCTTAACGGGACAGGGTAATTCACCCCTCCACTTT
CASSLTGQGNSPLHF